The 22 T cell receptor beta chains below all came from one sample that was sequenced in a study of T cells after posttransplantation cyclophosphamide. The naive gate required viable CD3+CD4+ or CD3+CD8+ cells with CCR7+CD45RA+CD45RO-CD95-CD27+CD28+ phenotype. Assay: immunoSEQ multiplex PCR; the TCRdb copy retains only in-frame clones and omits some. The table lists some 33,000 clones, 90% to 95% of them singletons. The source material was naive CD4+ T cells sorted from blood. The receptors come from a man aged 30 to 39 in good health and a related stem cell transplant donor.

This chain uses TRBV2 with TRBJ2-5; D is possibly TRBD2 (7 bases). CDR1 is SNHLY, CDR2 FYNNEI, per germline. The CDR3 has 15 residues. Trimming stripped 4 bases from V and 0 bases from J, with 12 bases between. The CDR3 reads CASSAWGGDQETQYF. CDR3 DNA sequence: TGTGCCAGCAGTGCCTGGGGGGGCGACCAAGAGACCCAGTACTTC.

The CDR3 loop reads CASSIRQAEPLSGQPQHF. Here the CDR3 DNA reads TGTGCCAGTAGTATTAGGCAGGCCGAACCTTTATCAGGGCAGCCCCAGCATTTT. V usage is TRBV19 and J usage is TRBJ1-5, with a possible D match to TRBD1 (5 bases). V was cut by 3 bases and J by 7 bases, with 25 bases left in between. Germline V CDR1 and CDR2: LNHDA, SQIVND (reference sequence). The CDR3 extends over 18 amino acids. Drawing the rest from reference TRBV19 and TRBJ1-5, the complete variable domain is DGGITQSPKYLFRKEGQNVTLSCEQNLNHDAMYWYRQDPGQGLRLIYYSQIVNDFQKGDIAEGYSVSREKKESFPLTVTSAQKNPTAFYLCASSIRQAEPLSGQPQHFGDGTRLSIL.

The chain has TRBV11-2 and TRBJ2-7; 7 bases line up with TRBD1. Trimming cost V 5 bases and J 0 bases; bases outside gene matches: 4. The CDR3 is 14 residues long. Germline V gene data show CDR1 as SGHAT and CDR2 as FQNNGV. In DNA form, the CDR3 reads TGTGCCAGCAGCCCAGGGGGTAGCTCCTACGAGCAGTACTTC. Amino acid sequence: CASSPGGSSYEQYF. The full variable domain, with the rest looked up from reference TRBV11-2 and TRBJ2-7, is EAGVAQSPRYKIIEKRQSVAFWCNPISGHATLYWYQQILGQGPKLLIQFQNNGVVDDSQLPKDRFSAERLKGVDSTLKIQPAKLEDSAVYLCASSPGGSSYEQYFGPGTRLTVT.

The CDR3, as DNA: TGTGCCAGCAGTCGTCAGGGGGCGAGGCTCAATGAGCAGTTCTTC. This encodes CASSRQGARLNEQFF. This chain links TRBV7-2 with TRBJ2-1; TRBD1 matches at 8 bases. CDR3 length: 15 residues. The germline V gene has CDR1 SGHTA and CDR2 FQGNSA. V lost 6 bases, J lost 6 bases, and 10 bases stayed unmatched. Full variable domain (rest looked up from reference TRBV7-2 and TRBJ2-1): GAGVSQSPSNKVTEKGKDVELRCDPISGHTALYWYRQSLGQGLEFLIYFQGNSAPDKSGLPSDRFSAERTGGSVSTLTIQRTQQEDSAVYLCASSRQGARLNEQFFGPGTRLTVL.

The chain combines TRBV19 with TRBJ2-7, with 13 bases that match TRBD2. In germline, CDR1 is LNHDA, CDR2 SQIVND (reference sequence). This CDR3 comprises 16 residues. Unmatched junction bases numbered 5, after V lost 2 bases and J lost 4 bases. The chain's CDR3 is CASSISGTSGAYEQYF. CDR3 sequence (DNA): TGTGCCAGTAGTATAAGCGGGACTAGCGGGGCATACGAGCAGTACTTC.

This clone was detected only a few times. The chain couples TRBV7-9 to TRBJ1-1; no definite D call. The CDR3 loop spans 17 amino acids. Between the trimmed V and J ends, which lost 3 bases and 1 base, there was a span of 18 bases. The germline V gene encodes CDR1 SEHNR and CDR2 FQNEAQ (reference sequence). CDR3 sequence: CASSFTGSSASNTEAFF. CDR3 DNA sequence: TGTGCCAGCAGCTTCACGGGATCCTCAGCCTCGAACACTGAAGCTTTCTTT.

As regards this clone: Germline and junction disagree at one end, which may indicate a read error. The CDR3 nucleotides read TGTGCTAGCAGCTTAAAATATAGTTACGAGCAGTACTTC. Translated: CASSLKYSYEQYF. The chain employs TRBV7-7 and TRBJ2-7; no firm D call. The germline V gene has CDR1 SSHAT and CDR2 FNYEAQ (reference sequence). The CDR3 contains 13 residues.

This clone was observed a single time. The CDR3 region is CASSPGLADETQYF. The CDR3 nucleotides read TGTGCCAGCAGCCCGGGACTAGCGGATGAGACCCAGTACTTC. The rearrangement uses TRBV5-4 and TRBJ2-5; 11 bases align to TRBD2. CDR3 length: 14 amino acids. Trimming at V came to 4 bases and at J to 5 bases, leaving 4 bases not matched to a gene. Per germline, CDR1 SGHNT and CDR2 YYREEE (reference sequence). Looking up the rest from reference TRBV5-4 and TRBJ2-5 gives the full variable domain: ETGVTQSPTHLIKTRGQQVTLRCSSQSGHNTVSWYQQALGQGPQFIFQYYREEENGRGNFPPRFSGLQFPNYSSELNVNALELDDSALYLCASSPGLADETQYFGPGTRLLVL.

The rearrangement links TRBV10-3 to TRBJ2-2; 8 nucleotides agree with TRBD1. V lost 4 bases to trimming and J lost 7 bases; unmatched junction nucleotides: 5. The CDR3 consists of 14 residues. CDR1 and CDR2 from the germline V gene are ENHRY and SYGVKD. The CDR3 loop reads CAISVDRGDGELFF. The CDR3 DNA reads TGTGCCATCAGTGTAGACAGGGGTGACGGGGAGCTGTTTTTT.

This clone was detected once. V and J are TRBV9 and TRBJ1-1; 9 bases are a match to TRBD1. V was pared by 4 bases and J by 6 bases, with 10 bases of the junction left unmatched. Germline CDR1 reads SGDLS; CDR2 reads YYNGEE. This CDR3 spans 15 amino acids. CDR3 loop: CASSRPGQGSPEAFF. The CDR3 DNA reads TGTGCCAGCAGCAGACCGGGACAGGGAAGTCCTGAAGCTTTCTTT.

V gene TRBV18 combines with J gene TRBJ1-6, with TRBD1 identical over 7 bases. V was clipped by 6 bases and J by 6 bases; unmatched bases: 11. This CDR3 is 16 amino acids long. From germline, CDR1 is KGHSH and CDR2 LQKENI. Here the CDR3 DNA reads TGTGCCAGCTCCGTGAAGGGGGCGAGGAGTAATTCACCCCTCCACTTT. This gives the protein CASSVKGARSNSPLHF. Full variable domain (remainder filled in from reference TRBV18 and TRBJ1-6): NAGVMQNPRHLVRRRGQEARLRCSPMKGHSHVYWYRQLPEEGLKFMVYLQKENIIDESGMPKERFSAEFPKEGPSILRIQQVVRGDSAAYFCASSVKGARSNSPLHFGNGTRLTVT.

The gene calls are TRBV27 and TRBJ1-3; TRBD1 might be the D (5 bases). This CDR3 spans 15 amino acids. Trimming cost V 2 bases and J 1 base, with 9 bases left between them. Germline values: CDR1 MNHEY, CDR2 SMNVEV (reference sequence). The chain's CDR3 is CASSLGGSSGNTIYF. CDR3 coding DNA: TGTGCCAGCAGTTTAGGGGGGTCATCTGGAAACACCATATATTTT.

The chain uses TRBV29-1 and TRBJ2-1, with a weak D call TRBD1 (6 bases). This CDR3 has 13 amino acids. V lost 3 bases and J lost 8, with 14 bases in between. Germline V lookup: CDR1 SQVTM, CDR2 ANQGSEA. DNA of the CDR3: TGCAGCGTTGATCCCATACAGGGCTATGAGCAGTTCTTC. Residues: CSVDPIQGYEQFF.

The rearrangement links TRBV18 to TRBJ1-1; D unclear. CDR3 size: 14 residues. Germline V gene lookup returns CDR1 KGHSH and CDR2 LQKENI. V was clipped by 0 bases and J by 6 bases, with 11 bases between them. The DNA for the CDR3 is TGTGCCAGCTCACCACCGGGGAGCCGTGCTGAAGCTTTCTTT. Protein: CASSPPGSRAEAFF.

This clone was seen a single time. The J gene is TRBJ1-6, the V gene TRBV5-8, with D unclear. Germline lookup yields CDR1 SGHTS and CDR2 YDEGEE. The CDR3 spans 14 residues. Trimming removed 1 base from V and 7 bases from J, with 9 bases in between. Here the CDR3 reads CASSLRQSNSPLHF. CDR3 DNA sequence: TGTGCCAGCAGCTTGCGTCAGTCCAATTCACCCCTCCACTTT.

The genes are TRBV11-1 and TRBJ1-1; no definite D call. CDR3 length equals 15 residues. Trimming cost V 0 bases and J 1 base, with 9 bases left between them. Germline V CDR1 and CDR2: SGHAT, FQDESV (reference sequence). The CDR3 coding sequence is TGTGCCAGCAGCTTAGCCAGTCGGGGGAACACTGAAGCTTTCTTT. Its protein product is CASSLASRGNTEAFF.

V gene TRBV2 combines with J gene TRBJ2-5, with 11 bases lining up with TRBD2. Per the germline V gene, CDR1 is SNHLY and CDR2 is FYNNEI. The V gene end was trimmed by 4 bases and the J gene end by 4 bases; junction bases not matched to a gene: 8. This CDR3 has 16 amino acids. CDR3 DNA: TGTGCCAGCAGTGCGGCTAGCGGGGGGATTGGAGAGACCCAGTACTTC. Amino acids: CASSAASGGIGETQYF.

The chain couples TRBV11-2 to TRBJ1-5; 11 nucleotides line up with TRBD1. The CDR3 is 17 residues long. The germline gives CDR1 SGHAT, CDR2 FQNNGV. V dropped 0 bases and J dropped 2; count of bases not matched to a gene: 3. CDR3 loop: CASSLDTGQGGNQPQHF. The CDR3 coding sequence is TGTGCCAGCAGCTTAGATACGGGACAGGGGGGCAATCAGCCCCAGCATTTT.

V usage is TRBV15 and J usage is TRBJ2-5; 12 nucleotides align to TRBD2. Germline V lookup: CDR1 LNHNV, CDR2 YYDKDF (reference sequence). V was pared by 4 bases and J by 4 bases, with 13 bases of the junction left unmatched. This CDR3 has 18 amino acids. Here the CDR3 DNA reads TGTGCCACCAGCACGACTGGAACTAGCGGGGGGCTGAGAGAGACCCAGTACTTC. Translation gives CATSTTGTSGGLRETQYF.

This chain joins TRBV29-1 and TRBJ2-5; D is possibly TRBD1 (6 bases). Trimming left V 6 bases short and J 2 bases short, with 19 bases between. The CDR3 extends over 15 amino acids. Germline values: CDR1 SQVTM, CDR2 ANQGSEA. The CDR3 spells CSVVTGRDPQETQYF. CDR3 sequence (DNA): TGCAGCGTCGTAACAGGGCGAGACCCACAAGAGACCCAGTACTTC.

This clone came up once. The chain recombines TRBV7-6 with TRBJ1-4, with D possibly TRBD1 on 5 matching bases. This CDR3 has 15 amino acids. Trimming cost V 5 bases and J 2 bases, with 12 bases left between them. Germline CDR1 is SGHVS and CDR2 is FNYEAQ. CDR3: CASSISGSTNEKLFF. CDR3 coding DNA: TGTGCCAGCAGCATTTCAGGGTCCACTAATGAAAAACTGTTTTTT. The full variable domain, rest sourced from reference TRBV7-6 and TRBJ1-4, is GAGVSQSPRYKVTKRGQDVALRCDPISGHVSLYWYRQALGQGPEFLTYFNYEAQQDKSGLPNDRFSAERPEGSISTLTIQRTEQRDSAMYRCASSISGSTNEKLFFGSGTQLSVL.

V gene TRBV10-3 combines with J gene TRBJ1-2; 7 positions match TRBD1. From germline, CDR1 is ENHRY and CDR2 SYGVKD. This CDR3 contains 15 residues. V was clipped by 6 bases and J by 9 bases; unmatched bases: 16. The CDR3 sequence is CAISPAQGSGESYTF. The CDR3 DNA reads TGTGCCATCAGCCCAGCACAGGGGAGTGGAGAAAGCTACACCTTC.